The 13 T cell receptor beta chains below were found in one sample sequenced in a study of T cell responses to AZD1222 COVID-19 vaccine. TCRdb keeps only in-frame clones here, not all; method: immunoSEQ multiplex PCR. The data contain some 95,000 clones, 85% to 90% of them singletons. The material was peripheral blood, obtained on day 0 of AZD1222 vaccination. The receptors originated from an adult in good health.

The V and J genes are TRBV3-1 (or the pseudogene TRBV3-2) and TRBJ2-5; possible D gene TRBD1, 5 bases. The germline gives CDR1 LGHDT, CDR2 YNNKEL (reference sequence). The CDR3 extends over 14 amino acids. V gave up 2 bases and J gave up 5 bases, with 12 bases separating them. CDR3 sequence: CASSQFQGRETQYF. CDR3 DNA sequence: TGTGCCAGCAGCCAATTTCAGGGAAGGGAGACCCAGTACTTC.

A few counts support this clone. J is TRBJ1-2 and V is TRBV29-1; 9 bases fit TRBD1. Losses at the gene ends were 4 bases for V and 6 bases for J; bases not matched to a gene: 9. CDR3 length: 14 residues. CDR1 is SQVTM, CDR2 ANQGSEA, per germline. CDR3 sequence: CSVGDRDAIDGYTF. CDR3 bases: TGCAGCGTTGGGGACAGGGACGCCATTGATGGCTACACCTTC.

The CDR3 sequence: CASSESYATNSPLHF. Written as DNA, the CDR3 is TGTGCCAGCAGTGAAAGTTATGCTACCAATTCACCCCTCCACTTT. The chain uses TRBV6-1 and TRBJ1-6; D gene unclear. The ends were cut back, 2 bases at V and 7 bases at J, with 12 bases in the middle. There are 15 residues in the CDR3. Germline CDR1 reads MNHNS; CDR2 reads SASEGT.

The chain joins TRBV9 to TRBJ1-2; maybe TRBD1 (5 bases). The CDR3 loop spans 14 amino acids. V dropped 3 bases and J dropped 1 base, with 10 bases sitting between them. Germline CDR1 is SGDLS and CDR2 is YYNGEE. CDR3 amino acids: CASSADIINYGYTF. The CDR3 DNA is TGTGCCAGCAGCGCGGACATAATTAACTATGGCTACACCTTC.

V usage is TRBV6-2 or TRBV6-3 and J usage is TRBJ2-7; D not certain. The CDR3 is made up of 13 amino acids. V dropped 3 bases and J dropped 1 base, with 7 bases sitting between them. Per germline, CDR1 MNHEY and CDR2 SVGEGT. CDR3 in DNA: TGTGCCAGCAGTTATACAGTGTCCTACGAGCAGTACTTC. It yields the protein CASSYTVSYEQYF.

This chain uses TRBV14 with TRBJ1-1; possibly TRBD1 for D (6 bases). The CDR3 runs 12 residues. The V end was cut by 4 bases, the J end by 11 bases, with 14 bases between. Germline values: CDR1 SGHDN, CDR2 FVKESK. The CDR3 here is CASSRGGFDAFF. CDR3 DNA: TGTGCCAGCAGCCGAGGGGGGTTTGATGCTTTCTTT.

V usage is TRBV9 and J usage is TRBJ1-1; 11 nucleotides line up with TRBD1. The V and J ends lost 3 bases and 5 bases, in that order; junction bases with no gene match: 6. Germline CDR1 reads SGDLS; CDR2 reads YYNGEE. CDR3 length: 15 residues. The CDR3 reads CASSGTGGIGTEAFF. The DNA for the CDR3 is TGTGCCAGCAGCGGGACAGGGGGCATTGGGACTGAAGCTTTCTTT.

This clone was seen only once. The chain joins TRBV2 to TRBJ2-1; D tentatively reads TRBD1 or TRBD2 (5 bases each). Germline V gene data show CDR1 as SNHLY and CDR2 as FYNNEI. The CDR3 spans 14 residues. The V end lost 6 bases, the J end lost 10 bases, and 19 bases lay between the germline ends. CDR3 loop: CASRQPGTVGEQFF. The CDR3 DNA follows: TGTGCCAGCAGGCAACCGGGGACGGTGGGAGAGCAGTTCTTC.

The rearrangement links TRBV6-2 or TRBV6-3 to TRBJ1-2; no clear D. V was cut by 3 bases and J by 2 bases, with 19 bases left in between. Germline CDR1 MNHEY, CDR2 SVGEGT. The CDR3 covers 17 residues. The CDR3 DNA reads TGTGCCAGCAGTTATCCTTCCGACCTTTCCCCAAACTATGGCTACACCTTC. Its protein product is CASSYPSDLSPNYGYTF.

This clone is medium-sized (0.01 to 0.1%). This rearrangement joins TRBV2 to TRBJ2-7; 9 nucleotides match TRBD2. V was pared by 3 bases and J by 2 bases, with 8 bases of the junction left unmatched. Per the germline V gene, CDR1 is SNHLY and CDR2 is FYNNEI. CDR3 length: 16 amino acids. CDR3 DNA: TGTGCCAGCAGTGATATAATGGCGGGGGGGCCCTACGAGCAGTACTTC. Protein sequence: CASSDIMAGGPYEQYF.

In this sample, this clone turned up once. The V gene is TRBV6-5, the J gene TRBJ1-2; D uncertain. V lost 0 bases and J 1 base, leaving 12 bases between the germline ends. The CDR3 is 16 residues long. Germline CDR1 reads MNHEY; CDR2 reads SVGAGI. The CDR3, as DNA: TGTGCCAGCAGTTACTCTTTTAGTCTCAGTAACTATGGCTACACCTTC. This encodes CASSYSFSLSNYGYTF.

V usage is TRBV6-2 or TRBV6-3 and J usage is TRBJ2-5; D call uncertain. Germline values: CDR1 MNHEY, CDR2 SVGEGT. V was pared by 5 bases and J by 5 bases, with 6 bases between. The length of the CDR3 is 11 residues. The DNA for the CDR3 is TGTGCCAGCAGTCCCCGGGAGACCCAGTACTTC. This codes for CASSPRETQYF.

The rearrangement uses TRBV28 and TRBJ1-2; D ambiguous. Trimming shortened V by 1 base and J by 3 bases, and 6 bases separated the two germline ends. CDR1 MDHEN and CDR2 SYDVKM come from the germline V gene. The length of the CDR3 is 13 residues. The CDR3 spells CASSLSPYYGYTF. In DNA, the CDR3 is TGTGCCAGCAGTTTATCCCCCTACTATGGCTACACCTTC.